This TCR beta chain comes out of a study of cytomegalovirus exposure and HLA in healthy donors. It was the approximately 110-subject validation cohort, separate from the roughly 700-subject first cohort, to which the donors belonged. Study findings and constraints: The dataset shows that most TCR sequences were rare, while some public TCRs occurred in many donors.

Per the germline V gene, CDR1 is MRHNA and CDR2 is SNTAGT. Trimming took off 2 bases at V and 3 bases at J, with 4 bases between the two ends. CDR3 length: 13 amino acids. This clone has a handful of counts. Its cognate antigen is unknown. Different DNA sequences within this sample yield the same CDR3. The repertoire was sequenced with immunoSEQ multiplex PCR; TCRdb's copy has only in-frame clones and lacks some. In the table there are fewer than 250,000 clones, 87% of which are singletons. The chain is built from TRBV6-4 and TRBJ2-2; D is undetermined. Sample: PBMCs. This TCR was sampled from a man aged 18-30 years in good health and CMV-seronegative. CDR3 nucleotide sequence: TGTGCCAGCAGTGACAGAGACACCGGGGAGCTGTTTTTT. This translates into CASSDRDTGELFF.